This T cell receptor (beta chain) was found in a study of blood T cells in healthy people across ages. Study-wide context: In model experiments, template switching was able to capture about one barcoded beta molecule for every two T cells that were present.

Study-wide results and limits: Estimates of total diversity, which came from one million sequenced T cells, were considered to be underestimates.

Each sample yielded at least 5 micrograms of PBMC total RNA. A J-beta primer mix and a sample-barcoded 5' primer were used in a second PCR of about 6 to 12 cycles. Template switching added a 12-random-nucleotide identifier to every cDNA molecule. Using its own MiXCR run on the 5' RACE reads, TCRdb lists one record per CDR3 protein. This table holds 1.5 million or so distinct CDR3 sequences, 35% to 45% found once. The CDR3 consists of 13 residues. Germline V gene sequence: CDR1 KGHDR, CDR2 SFDVKD. Trimming shortened V by 5 bases and J by 4 bases, and 8 bases separated the two germline ends. In its sample, this clonotype was seen a few times. Its antigen is still unknown.

The V call is TRBV24-1, the J call TRBJ2-1; D remains ambiguous. The sample was blood. The TCR comes from a woman younger than 30 in good health. The DNA of the CDR3 is TGTGCCACCAGTGTAGACGGGTACAATGAGCAGTTCTTC. As protein: CATSVDGYNEQFF.